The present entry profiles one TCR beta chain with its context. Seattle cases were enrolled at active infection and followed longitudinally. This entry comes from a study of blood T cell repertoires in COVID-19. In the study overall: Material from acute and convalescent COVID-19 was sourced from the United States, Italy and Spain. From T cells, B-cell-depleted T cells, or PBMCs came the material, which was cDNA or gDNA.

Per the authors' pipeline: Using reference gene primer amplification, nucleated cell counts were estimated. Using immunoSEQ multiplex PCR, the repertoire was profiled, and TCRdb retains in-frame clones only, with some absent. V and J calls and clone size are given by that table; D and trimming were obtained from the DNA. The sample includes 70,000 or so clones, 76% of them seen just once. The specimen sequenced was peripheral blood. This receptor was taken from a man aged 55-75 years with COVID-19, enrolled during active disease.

DNA for the CDR3: TGTGCCAGCAGCTTATCGGGGGGTAGGAGCTACGAGCAGTACTTC. The encoded protein is CASSLSGGRSYEQYF. This chain uses TRBV7-3 with TRBJ2-7, with TRBD2 identical over 7 bases. CDR3 length: 15 amino acids. Germline-derived CDR1 and CDR2 are SGHTA and FQGTGA. The ends lost 2 bases at V and 3 bases at J; junction bases unmatched: 7.